This TCR beta chain was identified during a study of siplizumab effects on memory and regulatory T cells. In the case of this clone: The junction and the germline gene differ at one end; a read error may be behind it.

Germline V CDR1 and CDR2: SGHVS, FQNEAQ. This CDR3 contains 12 residues. Here immunoSEQ multiplex PCR was the method, and the copy in TCRdb shows in-frame clones only, minus some. The table lists fewer than 60,000 clones, about 93% of them singletons, with 15% to 20% in the top ten. Material for sequencing was CD8+ T cells sorted from blood. The chain employs TRBV7-8 and TRBJ2-1; no clear D. The sequence derives from a human donor in good health. CDR3 in DNA: TGTGCCAGCAGCATAGCTTACAATGAGCAGTTCTTC. Translating it yields CASSIAYNEQFF.